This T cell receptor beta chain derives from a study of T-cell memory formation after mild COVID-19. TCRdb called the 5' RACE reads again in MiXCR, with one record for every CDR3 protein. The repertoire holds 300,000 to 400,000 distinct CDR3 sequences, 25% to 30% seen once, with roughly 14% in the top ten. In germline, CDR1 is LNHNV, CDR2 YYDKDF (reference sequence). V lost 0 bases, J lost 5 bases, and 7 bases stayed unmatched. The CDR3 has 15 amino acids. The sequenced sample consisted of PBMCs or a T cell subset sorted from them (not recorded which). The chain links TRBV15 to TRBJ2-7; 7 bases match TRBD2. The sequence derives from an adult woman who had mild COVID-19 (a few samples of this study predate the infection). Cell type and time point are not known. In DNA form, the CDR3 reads TGTGCCACCAGCAGAGATTGGGGGGGAGGCGACGAGCAGTACTTC. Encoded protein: CATSRDWGGGDEQYF.